This T cell receptor (beta chain) was sequenced in a study of immune evolution from preneoplasia to lung adenocarcinoma. Findings and caveats of the study: Top clone frequencies peaked in normal lung, apparently declining through invasive adenocarcinoma. Later-stage lesions seemingly showed higher T cell density and diversity than normal lung.

Patients had resection in Japan or China between about 2014 and 2018. Each case's diagnosis was confirmed by two pathologists on H&E. This CDR3 is 14 amino acids long. Germline assignment: CDR1 MDHEN and CDR2 SYDVKM. V was trimmed by 6 bases and J by 2 bases, leaving 14 bases between them. The table came from immunoSEQ multiplex PCR; TCRdb's copy has only in-frame clones and leaves some out. The sample consists of 5,800 or so clones, roughly four fifths of them appearing once. A remark on this clone: What it binds is unknown.

The chain links TRBV28 to TRBJ2-7, with unresolved D. The receptor's source is a person aged 50-75 years with lung adenocarcinoma. Sequencing was carried out using FFPE normal lung tissue adjacent to the tumor. CDR3 nucleotides: TGTGCCAGCAGCTCATCGCTAGGAACCTACGAGCAGTACTTC. Its protein is CASSSSLGTYEQYF.